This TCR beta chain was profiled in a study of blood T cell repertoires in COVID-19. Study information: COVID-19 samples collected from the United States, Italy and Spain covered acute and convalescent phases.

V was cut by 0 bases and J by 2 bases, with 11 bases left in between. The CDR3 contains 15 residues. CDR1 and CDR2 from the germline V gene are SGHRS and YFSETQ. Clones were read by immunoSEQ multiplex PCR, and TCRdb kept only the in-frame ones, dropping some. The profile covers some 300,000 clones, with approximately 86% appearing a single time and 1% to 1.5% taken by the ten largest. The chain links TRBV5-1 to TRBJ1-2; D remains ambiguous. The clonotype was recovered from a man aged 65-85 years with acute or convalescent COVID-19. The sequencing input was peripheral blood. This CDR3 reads CASSLAPGQNYGYTF. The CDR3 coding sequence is TGCGCCAGCAGCTTGGCCCCTGGGCAGAACTATGGCTACACCTTC.